The 12 T cell receptor beta chains in this list originate from one sample, sequenced in a study of T-cell memory formation after mild COVID-19. TCRdb reprocessed the 5' RACE reads with MiXCR, giving one entry per CDR3 protein. The data contain 50,000 or so distinct CDR3 sequences, more than 10% of them singletons. The sequenced sample was PBMCs or a T cell subset sorted from them (not recorded which). Source of these receptors: a man younger than 35 who had mild COVID-19 (a few samples of this study predate the infection). Cell type and time point are not known.

This clonotype occurred a few times. The rearrangement links TRBV20-1 to TRBJ2-3; D is ambiguous. The CDR3 runs 14 residues. Deletions cut 3 bases from V and 1 base from J, with 11 bases between. CDR1 and CDR2 (germline): DFQATT, SNEGSKA (reference sequence). The CDR3 here is CSASWGRGTDTQYF. The DNA for the CDR3 is TGCAGTGCTAGCTGGGGTCGGGGCACAGATACGCAGTATTTT.

The J gene is TRBJ2-3, the V gene TRBV12-5; the match to TRBD1 covers 7 bases. The CDR3 is 17 residues long. In germline, CDR1 is LGHNT, CDR2 FRNRAP. After removal of 0 bases from V and 2 bases from J, the junction contained 8 bases not matched to a gene. CDR3 DNA sequence: TGTGCTAGTGGTTTGGTACTAGGGGGCGGACTCACAGATACGCAGTATTTT. Protein product: CASGLVLGGGLTDTQYF.

This clonotype was detected ten times or more. CDR3 DNA sequence: TGTGCCAGCAGTTACTCTAGCGGGGTTTGGACAGATACGCAGTATTTT. Its protein is CASSYSSGVWTDTQYF. J is TRBJ2-3 and V is TRBV6-5; 8 bases agree with TRBD2. Germline values: CDR1 MNHEY, CDR2 SVGAGI. The CDR3 contains 16 residues. The trim removed 0 bases at V and 3 bases at J, leaving 5 bases unmatched.

The chain combines TRBV7-9 with TRBJ1-1, with a weak D call TRBD1 (6 bases). Germline V lookup: CDR1 SEHNR, CDR2 FQNEAQ (reference sequence). Trimming left V 3 bases short and J 4 bases short, with 12 bases between. The CDR3 loop spans 14 amino acids. The CDR3 bases are TGTGCCAGCAGCTTCGCGGCCAGGGGCACTGAAGCTTTCTTT. Translated, it gives CASSFAARGTEAFF.

In its sample, this clonotype was seen a few times. The chain uses TRBV18 and TRBJ1-4; TRBD1 might be the D (5 bases). CDR3 length: 15 amino acids. The V and J ends lost 6 bases and 2 bases respectively, with 13 bases between them. Germline lookup yields CDR1 KGHSH and CDR2 LQKENI. As DNA, the CDR3 is TGTGCCAGCTCCCCGATAGGGGCGACTAATGAAAAACTGTTTTTT. This codes for CASSPIGATNEKLFF.

This clonotype showed up many times. The chain combines TRBV6-5 with TRBJ1-1; TRBD1 aligns across 7 bases. Germline V lookup: CDR1 MNHEY, CDR2 SVGAGI. CDR3 size: 16 residues. With 6 bases clipped from V and 1 base from J, the junction kept 11 bases outside the gene matches. The CDR3 protein is CASSSQRGRGNTEAFF. CDR3 nucleotide sequence: TGTGCCAGCAGCTCTCAGAGGGGGCGGGGGAACACTGAAGCTTTCTTT.

In its sample, this clonotype was seen many times. The J gene is TRBJ1-6, the V gene TRBV7-2; D unclear. The CDR3 length is 12 residues. Germline-derived CDR1 and CDR2 are SGHTA and FQGNSA. The V end lost 4 bases, the J end lost 7 bases, and 5 bases lay between the germline ends. CDR3 in amino acids: CASSSRNSPLHF. DNA of the CDR3: TGTGCCAGCAGCTCAAGAAATTCACCCCTCCACTTT.

Worth noting for this clonotype: Mismatch with germline at one junction end may stem from a read error. The chain uses TRBV14 and TRBJ2-7; 7 nucleotides align to TRBD1. Germline V gene sequence: CDR1 SGHDN, CDR2 FVKESK. The CDR3 is made up of 14 amino acids. CDR3: CDSSQVGRGNEQYF. The CDR3 DNA sequence: TGTGACAGCAGCCAAGTAGGCAGGGGGAACGAGCAGTACTTC.

The chain uses TRBV5-1 and TRBJ2-7; D call uncertain. Trimming cost V 4 bases and J 4 bases, with 6 bases left between them. Germline loops: CDR1 SGHRS, CDR2 YFSETQ. The CDR3 contains 11 residues. CDR3 sequence reads: CASSGTYEQYF. In DNA, the CDR3 is TGCGCCAGCAGCGGAACGTACGAGCAGTACTTC.

The chain couples TRBV6-7 to TRBJ2-7; 9 bases fit TRBD1. TRBV6-7 is placed among ORFs of uncertain function. The CDR3 sequence is 18 residues long. V was clipped by 0 bases and J by 0 bases; unmatched bases: 9. The CDR3 region is CASSYSIRDRVSSYEQYF. The CDR3 nucleotides read TGTGCCAGCAGTTACTCGATCCGGGACAGGGTTAGCTCCTACGAGCAGTACTTC.

This clonotype was counted many times. The V call is TRBV5-1, the J call TRBJ2-5, with 10 bases identical to TRBD2. The CDR3 consists of 17 residues. Unmatched junction bases numbered 13, after V lost 3 bases and J lost 5 bases. Per germline, CDR1 SGHRS and CDR2 YFSETQ. CDR3 region: CASSSGLAAPGGETQYF. The CDR3 DNA reads TGCGCCAGCAGCTCCGGACTAGCGGCCCCTGGGGGGGAGACCCAGTACTTC.

This clonotype was observed a few times. V and J are TRBV9 and TRBJ2-2; D is unclear. With 3 bases removed from V and 4 bases from J, the gap between germline ends came to 10 bases. The CDR3 length is 14 residues. Germline CDR1 is SGDLS and CDR2 is YYNGEE. In nucleotides, the CDR3 is TGTGCCAGCAGCGCCAAGTATGGCACCGGGGAGCTGTTTTTT. The encoded protein is CASSAKYGTGELFF.